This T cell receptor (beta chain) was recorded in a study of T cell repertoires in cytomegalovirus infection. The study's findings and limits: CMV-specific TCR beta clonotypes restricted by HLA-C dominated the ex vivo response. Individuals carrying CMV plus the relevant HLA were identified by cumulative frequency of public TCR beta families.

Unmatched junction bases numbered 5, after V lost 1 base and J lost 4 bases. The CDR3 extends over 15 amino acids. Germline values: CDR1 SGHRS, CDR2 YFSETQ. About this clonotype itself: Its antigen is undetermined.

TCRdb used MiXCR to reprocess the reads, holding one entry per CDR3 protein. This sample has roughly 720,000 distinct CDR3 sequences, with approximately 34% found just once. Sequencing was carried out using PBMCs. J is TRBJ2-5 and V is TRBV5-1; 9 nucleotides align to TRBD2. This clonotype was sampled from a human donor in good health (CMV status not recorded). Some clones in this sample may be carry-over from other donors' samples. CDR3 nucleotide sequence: TGCGCCAGCAGCTTGATTGGCGGGGGGGCAGAGACCCAGTACTTC. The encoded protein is CASSLIGGGAETQYF.